This T cell receptor (beta chain) was sequenced in a study of blood T cell repertoires in COVID-19. The overall study: COVID-19 samples, acute and convalescent, were from the United States, Italy and Spain. T cells, B-cell-depleted T cells, or PBMCs supplied cDNA or gDNA.

The Seattle patients, enrolled during active infection, were followed longitudinally. In regard to this clone: A much larger clonotype is one base distant, so this may be a read error. The same CDR3 also results from other DNA sequences found in this sample.

As originally analysed: Quantification of nucleated cells was approximated via reference gene primer amplification. TCRdb's table, derived via immunoSEQ multiplex PCR, lists solely in-frame clones and lacks some. Clone size and the V and J calls come from that table; the DNA yielded D and trimming. The sample shows around 170,000 clones, roughly 77% of them seen only once. V was clipped by 1 base and J by 3 bases, with 10 bases between them. CDR1 is SGHTA, CDR2 FQGNSA, per germline. This CDR3 has 14 amino acids. The chain employs TRBV7-2 and TRBJ2-7, with a possible D match to TRBD1 (5 bases). This sequence was found in a woman of 80 years or more with COVID-19, enrolled during active disease. Material: peripheral blood. For the CDR3, the DNA is TGTGCCAGCAGCTTAGGTGGCCAGGGCTACGAGCAGTACTTC. It yields the protein CASSLGGQGYEQYF.